The present T cell receptor beta chain was sequenced within a study of PD-L1 blockade in urothelial cancer. In the study overall: Males with urothelial cancer arising in the bladder constituted most of the roughly 30 patients.

Sequencing used immunoSEQ multiplex PCR; TCRdb keeps in-frame clones, though not all of them. The sample has about 52,000 clones, about 72% seen once. The V gene lost 8 bases and the J gene lost 1 base, with 8 bases spanning the gap. CDR3 length equals 12 residues. CDR1 is MNHNS and CDR2 is SASEGT in the germline V gene. This receptor was taken from a man in his 70s with urothelial cancer. The V and J genes are TRBV6-1 and TRBJ1-1; D gene ambiguous. The sequencing here drew on PBMCs, taken around atezolizumab (anti-PD-L1) treatment. The CDR3 sequence is CASLLRNTEAFF. CDR3 coding DNA: TGTGCCAGCCTTCTTCGGAACACTGAAGCTTTCTTT.